What follows are 29 T cell receptor beta chains derived from one specimen sequenced in a study of blood T cell repertoires in COVID-19. Measured with immunoSEQ multiplex PCR; TCRdb has only the in-frame clones, and not every one. The sample lists 200,000 to 250,000 clones, 83% occurring once. Material: peripheral blood. The source is a woman aged 45-59 years with acute or convalescent COVID-19.

The gene calls are TRBV6-5 and TRBJ1-5, with a tentative D call TRBD1 (6 bases). V was trimmed by 6 bases and J by 4 bases, leaving 10 bases between them. The germline CDR1 and CDR2 sequences are MNHEY and SVGAGI. CDR3 length: 13 amino acids. Here the CDR3 reads CASSRGSNQPQHF. The CDR3 nucleotides read TGTGCCAGCAGCAGGGGTTCAAATCAGCCCCAGCATTTT.

J is TRBJ1-6 and V is TRBV27, with D perhaps matching TRBD1 (5 bases). Germline loops: CDR1 MNHEY, CDR2 SMNVEV (reference sequence). The CDR3 runs to 14 residues. With 2 bases removed from V and 7 bases from J, the gap between germline ends came to 9 bases. CDR3 in DNA: TGTGCCAGCAGTTTAACGGGGGAGAATTCACCCCTCCACTTT. As protein: CASSLTGENSPLHF.

The chain has TRBV5-4 and TRBJ2-5; D perhaps matches TRBD1 (6 bases). Looked up from germline, CDR1 is SGHNT and CDR2 is YYREEE (reference sequence). The CDR3 has 14 residues. Trimming removed 4 bases from V and 1 base from J, with 11 bases in between. The CDR3: CASSHGQLQETQYF. CDR3 DNA: TGTGCCAGCAGCCACGGACAGCTCCAAGAGACCCAGTACTTC.

A few counts support this clone. The rearrangement uses TRBV5-1 and TRBJ2-7, with 9 bases that match TRBD2. The CDR3 runs to 15 residues. The germline V gene encodes CDR1 SGHRS and CDR2 YFSETQ. The V segment lost 4 bases and the J segment 2 bases; nucleotides outside the gene matches: 7. CDR3 sequence: CASSPGAGGPYEQYF. CDR3 bases: TGCGCCAGCAGCCCTGGGGCGGGAGGGCCCTACGAGCAGTACTTC.

The J gene is TRBJ2-3, the V gene TRBV11-1, with 15 bases fitting TRBD2. Germline trimming cut 5 bases from V and 4 bases from J; bases unmatched to any gene: 4. This CDR3 is 16 amino acids long. Germline lookup yields CDR1 SGHAT and CDR2 FQDESV (reference sequence). The CDR3 spells CASSRTSGGAPDTQYF. The CDR3 nucleotides are TGTGCCAGCAGCCGGACTAGCGGGGGGGCCCCAGATACGCAGTATTTT.

The gene calls are TRBV6-5 and TRBJ1-6, with a tentative D call TRBD1 (5 bases). The CDR3 runs 15 residues. Trimming left V 7 bases short and J 3 bases short, with 13 bases between. Germline V gene data show CDR1 as MNHEY and CDR2 as SVGAGI. The CDR3 nucleotides read TGTGCCAGCACTGTCGACAGAAACTATAATTCACCCCTCCACTTT. Its translation: CASTVDRNYNSPLHF.

V and J are TRBV18 and TRBJ2-2, with D possibly matching TRBD1 (7 bases). Trimming shortened V by 0 bases and J by 7 bases, and 12 bases separated the two germline ends. The germline V gene has CDR1 KGHSH and CDR2 LQKENI. The CDR3 is 15 residues long. The CDR3 DNA reads as TGTGCCAGCTCACCACCCACAGGGGAGGACGGGGAGCTGTTTTTT. This codes for CASSPPTGEDGELFF. The whole variable domain, remainder taken from reference TRBV18 and TRBJ2-2, is NAGVMQNPRHLVRRRGQEARLRCSPMKGHSHVYWYRQLPEEGLKFMVYLQKENIIDESGMPKERFSAEFPKEGPSILRIQQVVRGDSAAYFCASSPPTGEDGELFFGEGSRLTVL.

This clone came up once. This chain uses TRBV5-1 with TRBJ1-4; tentatively, D is TRBD1 (6 bases). CDR1 is SGHRS, CDR2 YFSETQ, per germline. The CDR3 consists of 18 residues. V was shortened by 4 bases and J by 8 bases, with 27 bases between the two germline ends. The CDR3 DNA follows: TGCGCCAGCAGCCCAGATCAACCGGGACCCAGGGGACAAGAAAAACTGTTTTTT. Encoded protein: CASSPDQPGPRGQEKLFF.

This chain uses TRBV7-2 with TRBJ2-5, with D maybe TRBD2 (5 bases). Trimming shortened V by 5 bases and J by 2 bases, and 21 bases separated the two germline ends. Germline CDR1 SGHTA, CDR2 FQGNSA. This CDR3 is built from 17 residues. The CDR3 region has the DNA TGTGCCAGCAGCCCCCGTGTTAGCGTCCCGTCGCAAGAGACCCAGTACTTC. This translates into CASSPRVSVPSQETQYF.

The chain is built from TRBV5-6 and TRBJ2-1, with TRBD2 matching 9 bases. The germline V gene encodes CDR1 SGHDT and CDR2 YYEEEE. The CDR3 has 17 residues. The V segment lost 0 bases and the J segment 0 bases; nucleotides outside the gene matches: 4. CDR3 in amino acids: CASSLELAGSSYNEQFF. CDR3 in DNA: TGTGCCAGCAGCTTGGAACTAGCGGGTAGCTCCTACAATGAGCAGTTCTTC.

This chain links TRBV19 with TRBJ1-5, with D maybe TRBD1 (6 bases). Trimming took 4 bases from V and 1 from J, leaving 11 bases between them. The CDR3 covers 15 residues. The germline gives CDR1 LNHDA, CDR2 SQIVND (reference sequence). The CDR3 sequence is CASSNQGISNQPQHF. The DNA of the CDR3 is TGTGCCAGTAGTAATCAGGGGATCAGCAATCAGCCCCAGCATTTT. Together with reference TRBV19 and TRBJ1-5, the CDR3 gives the full variable domain: DGGITQSPKYLFRKEGQNVTLSCEQNLNHDAMYWYRQDPGQGLRLIYYSQIVNDFQKGDIAEGYSVSREKKESFPLTVTSAQKNPTAFYLCASSNQGISNQPQHFGDGTRLSIL.

CDR3 amino acids: CASSRQGADTGELFF. The DNA of the CDR3 is TGTGCCAGCAGCCGACAGGGGGCGGACACCGGGGAGCTGTTTTTT. The gene calls are TRBV11-3 and TRBJ2-2; 10 nucleotides agree with TRBD1. Germline lookup yields CDR1 SGHNT and CDR2 YENEEA. The CDR3 length is 15 residues. J gave up 3 bases and V 5 bases, and 3 bases lay outside the gene matches.

This CDR3 is CASSPRSGTSTDTQYF. Here the CDR3 DNA reads TGTGCCAGCAGCCCGAGGAGCGGAACTAGCACAGATACGCAGTATTTT. The chain is built from TRBV11-2 and TRBJ2-3, with a tentative D call TRBD2 (5 bases). Germline V CDR1 and CDR2: SGHAT, FQNNGV. V lost 5 bases and J 0 bases, leaving 15 bases between the germline ends. This CDR3 contains 16 residues.

The chain combines TRBV29-1 with TRBJ1-5; 7 bases agree with TRBD1. Germline CDR1 reads SQVTM; CDR2 reads ANQGSEA. The CDR3 loop spans 12 amino acids. Trimming cost V 7 bases and J 7 bases; bases outside gene matches: 7. The CDR3 DNA reads TGCAGCGCTGGGGACAGTCGGCAGCCCCAGCATTTT. This gives the protein CSAGDSRQPQHF.

CDR3 coding DNA: TGTGCCAGTACCAGTGGGCTAGCGGGGTTGGCCGGGGAGCTGTTTTTT. Translation gives CASTSGLAGLAGELFF. The rearrangement joins TRBV19 to TRBJ2-2; 9 bases are a match to TRBD2. The CDR3 totals 16 residues. V shed 7 bases, J shed 6 bases, and the junction held 12 bases outside the gene matches. CDR1 is LNHDA, CDR2 SQIVND, per germline (reference sequence).

The chain joins TRBV28 to TRBJ1-4; maybe TRBD1 (6 bases). V lost 7 bases to trimming and J lost 4 bases, with 7 bases between them. Germline CDR1 MDHEN, CDR2 SYDVKM. CDR3 size: 12 residues. The CDR3 here is CASKQGNEKLFF. Written as DNA, the CDR3 is TGTGCCAGCAAACAGGGTAATGAAAAACTGTTTTTT.

This clone came up a few times. The chain links TRBV4-2 to TRBJ2-2; the match to TRBD2 covers 8 bases. J lost 5 bases, V lost 3 bases, and 14 bases had no gene match. The CDR3 runs to 18 residues. Germline V CDR1 and CDR2: LGHNA, YNFKEQ. CDR3 loop: CASSHGGGYFGGTGELFF. In nucleotides, the CDR3 is TGTGCCAGCAGCCACGGCGGGGGGTATTTTGGTGGGACCGGGGAGCTGTTTTTT.

The J gene is TRBJ2-3, the V gene TRBV6-5; 7 bases are a match to TRBD1. J was trimmed by 1 base and V by 8 bases; bases with no gene match: 6. Looked up from germline, CDR1 is MNHEY and CDR2 is SVGAGI. This CDR3 has 14 residues. The CDR3 DNA reads TGTGCCAGCCAACAGGGGCGGGGCACAGATACGCAGTATTTT. Amino acids: CASQQGRGTDTQYF.

This chain uses TRBV21-1 with TRBJ2-7; TRBD1 is the table's D call, not checked against the DNA. TRBV21-1 is reported as a pseudogene. The CDR3 is 19 amino acids. Here the CDR3 DNA reads TGTGCCAGCAGCACCCAAAAAAGACAGGGGCCTTCCCTCTACTACGAGCAGTACTTC. This encodes CASSTQKRQGPSLYYEQYF.

This clone was detected only once. J is TRBJ1-4 and V is TRBV18, with 7 bases lining up with TRBD1. V lost 7 bases and J lost 4; bases outside the gene matches: 6. The CDR3 is 14 residues long. CDR1 is KGHSH, CDR2 LQKENI, per germline. The CDR3 region is CASFRDSNNEKLFF. In nucleotides, the CDR3 is TGTGCCAGCTTCCGGGACAGCAATAATGAAAAACTGTTTTTT. Full variable domain (rest looked up from reference TRBV18 and TRBJ1-4): NAGVMQNPRHLVRRRGQEARLRCSPMKGHSHVYWYRQLPEEGLKFMVYLQKENIIDESGMPKERFSAEFPKEGPSILRIQQVVRGDSAAYFCASFRDSNNEKLFFGSGTQLSVL.

This clone showed up just a few times. The chain joins TRBV3-1 (or the pseudogene TRBV3-2) to TRBJ1-4, with 7 bases lining up with TRBD1. The CDR3 runs 15 residues. J was trimmed by 4 bases and V by 2 bases; bases with no gene match: 4. In germline, CDR1 is LGHDT, CDR2 YNNKEL (reference sequence). The CDR3 spells CASSQRQGLNEKLFF. In nucleotides, the CDR3 is TGTGCCAGCAGCCAAAGACAGGGCCTTAATGAAAAACTGTTTTTT.

This clone was detected only once. In DNA, the CDR3 is TGTGCCAGCAGCCGGCGGCAGGGTCAGGGGAAGAATCAGCCCCAGCATTTT. It codes for CASSRRQGQGKNQPQHF. The chain employs TRBV5-6 and TRBJ1-5; tentative D call: TRBD1 (6 bases). Germline values: CDR1 SGHDT, CDR2 YYEEEE. The ends were cut back, 4 bases at V and 4 bases at J, with 21 bases in the middle. The CDR3 length is 17 residues.

The J gene is TRBJ2-7, the V gene TRBV29-1; 7 nucleotides align to TRBD2. J lost 5 bases, V lost 4 bases, and 8 bases had no gene match. The CDR3 runs to 13 residues. Germline values: CDR1 SQVTM, CDR2 ANQGSEA. CDR3 sequence: CSVVLGGSDEQYF. The CDR3 nucleotides read TGCAGCGTTGTTTTGGGGGGGAGTGACGAGCAGTACTTC.

This clone has only a few counts. DNA for the CDR3: TGTGCCAGCAGTGACGGGACTAGCGGGGCCGGGGAGCTGTTTTTT. Translating gives CASSDGTSGAGELFF. V gene TRBV6-4 combines with J gene TRBJ2-2; 13 bases are shared with TRBD2. From germline, CDR1 is MRHNA and CDR2 SNTAGT. The CDR3 is made up of 15 amino acids. V trimming: 2 bases; J trimming: 6 bases; junction bases outside the gene matches: 0.

With regard to this clone: This same CDR3 is encoded by further DNA sequences in the sample. This CDR3 is CASSLAGGGNTGELFF. Written as DNA, the CDR3 is TGTGCCAGCAGCTTAGCAGGAGGAGGGAACACCGGGGAGCTGTTTTTT. The chain carries TRBV7-2 and TRBJ2-2, with D maybe TRBD2 (5 bases). Germline assignment: CDR1 SGHTA and CDR2 FQGNSA. The CDR3 contains 16 residues. V gave up 0 bases and J gave up 1 base, with 9 bases separating them.

This sequence joins TRBV6-5 and TRBJ2-7; TRBD1 agrees at 9 bases. The CDR3 totals 14 residues. V dropped 5 bases and J dropped 7; count of bases not matched to a gene: 9. Germline CDR1 is MNHEY and CDR2 is SVGAGI. CDR3 sequence (DNA): TGTGCCAGCAGTCTCGGGACAGGGAGGGGGGAGCAGTACTTC. Its translation: CASSLGTGRGEQYF.

V is TRBV6-6 and J is TRBJ1-3, with 7 bases aligning to TRBD1. The V gene's germline CDR1 is MNHNY and CDR2 SVGAGI (reference sequence). V lost 4 bases to trimming and J lost 4 bases; unmatched junction nucleotides: 7. This CDR3 has 15 amino acids. For the CDR3, the DNA is TGTGCCAGCAGTTTAGTGACAGGGCGGGGAAACACCATATATTTT. Its translation: CASSLVTGRGNTIYF.

The V call is TRBV12-3 or TRBV12-4, the J call TRBJ2-1; no clear D. V lost 3 bases and J 8 bases, leaving 11 bases between the germline ends. The CDR3 sequence is 13 residues long. CDR3 nucleotide sequence: TGTGCCAGCAGTTTTATGGAGCTCGATGAGCAGTTCTTC. Amino acid sequence: CASSFMELDEQFF.

The chain combines TRBV5-3 with TRBJ1-1, with D uncertain. TRBV5-3 is treated as an ORF (open reading frame) with a function not yet certain. V dropped 2 bases and J dropped 6 bases, with 14 bases sitting between them. The CDR3 extends over 14 amino acids. The CDR3 region has the DNA TGTGCCAGAAGCTTTAAAAATGGCAACGCTGAAGCTTTCTTT. Protein product: CARSFKNGNAEAFF.